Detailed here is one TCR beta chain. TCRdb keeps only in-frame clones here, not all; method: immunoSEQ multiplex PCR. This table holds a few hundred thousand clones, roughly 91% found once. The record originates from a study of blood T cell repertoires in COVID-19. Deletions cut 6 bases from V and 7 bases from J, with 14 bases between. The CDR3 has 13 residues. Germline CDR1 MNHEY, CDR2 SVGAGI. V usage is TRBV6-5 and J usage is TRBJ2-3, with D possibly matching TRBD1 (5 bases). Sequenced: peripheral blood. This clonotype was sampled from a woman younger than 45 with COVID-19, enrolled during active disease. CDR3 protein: CASRGLSPNTQYF. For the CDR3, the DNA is TGTGCCAGCAGGGGGCTATCCCCAAATACGCAGTATTTT.